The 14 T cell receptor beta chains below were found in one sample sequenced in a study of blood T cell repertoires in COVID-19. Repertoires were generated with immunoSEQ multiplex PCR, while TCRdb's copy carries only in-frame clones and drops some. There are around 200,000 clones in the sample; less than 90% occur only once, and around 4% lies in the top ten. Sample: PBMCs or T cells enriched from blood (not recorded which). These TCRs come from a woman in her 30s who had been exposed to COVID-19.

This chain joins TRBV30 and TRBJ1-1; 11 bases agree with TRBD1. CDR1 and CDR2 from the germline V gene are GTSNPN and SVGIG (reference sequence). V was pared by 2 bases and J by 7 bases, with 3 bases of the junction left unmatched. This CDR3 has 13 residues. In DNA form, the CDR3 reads TGTGCCTGGAGTACCGGGACAGGGGGTGAAGCTTTCTTT. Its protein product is CAWSTGTGGEAFF.

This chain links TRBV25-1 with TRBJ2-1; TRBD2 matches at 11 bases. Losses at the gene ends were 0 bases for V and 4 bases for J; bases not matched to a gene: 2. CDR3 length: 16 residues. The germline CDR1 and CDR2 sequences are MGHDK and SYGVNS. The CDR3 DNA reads TGTGCCAGCAGTGAATATAGCGGGGGGGCTTACAATGAGCAGTTCTTC. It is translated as CASSEYSGGAYNEQFF. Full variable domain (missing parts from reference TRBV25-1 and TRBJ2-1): EADIYQTPRYLVIGTGKKITLECSQTMGHDKMYWYQQDPGMELHLIHYSYGVNSTEKGDLSSESTVSRIRTEHFPLTLESARPSHTSQYLCASSEYSGGAYNEQFFGPGTRLTVL.

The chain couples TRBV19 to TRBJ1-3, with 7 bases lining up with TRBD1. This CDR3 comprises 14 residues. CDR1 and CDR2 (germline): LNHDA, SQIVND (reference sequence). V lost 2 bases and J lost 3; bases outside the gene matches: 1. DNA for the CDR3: TGTGCCAGTAGTATACAGGGGGGTGGAAACACCATATATTTT. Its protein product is CASSIQGGGNTIYF.

CDR3 nucleotide sequence: TGTGCCAGCAGCTTAGACAGGGTGGGCTATGGCTACACCTTC. The encoded protein is CASSLDRVGYGYTF. This rearrangement joins TRBV11-2 to TRBJ1-2; TRBD1 might be the D (5 bases). The V and J ends lost 0 bases and 4 bases respectively, with 9 bases between them. Germline V gene sequence: CDR1 SGHAT, CDR2 FQNNGV. The length of the CDR3 is 14 residues.

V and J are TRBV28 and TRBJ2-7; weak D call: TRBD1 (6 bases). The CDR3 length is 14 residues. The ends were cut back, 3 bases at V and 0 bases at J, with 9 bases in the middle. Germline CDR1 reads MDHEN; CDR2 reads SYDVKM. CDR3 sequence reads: CASSLDRTSYEQYF. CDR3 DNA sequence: TGTGCCAGCAGTTTGGACAGAACCTCCTACGAGCAGTACTTC.

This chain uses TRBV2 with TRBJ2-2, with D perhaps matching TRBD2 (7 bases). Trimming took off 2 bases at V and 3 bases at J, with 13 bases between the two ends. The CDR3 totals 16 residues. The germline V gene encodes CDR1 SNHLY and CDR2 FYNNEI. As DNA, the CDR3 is TGTGCCAGCAGTGAATTCGCGGGGGCCCACACCGGGGAGCTGTTTTTT. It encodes CASSEFAGAHTGELFF.

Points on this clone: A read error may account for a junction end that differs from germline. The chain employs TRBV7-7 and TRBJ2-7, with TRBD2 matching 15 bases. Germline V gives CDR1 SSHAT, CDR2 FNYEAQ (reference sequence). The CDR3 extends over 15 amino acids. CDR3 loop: CASSSGLAGGQEQYF. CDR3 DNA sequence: TGTGCTAGCAGCTCCGGACTAGCGGGGGGGCAAGAGCAGTACTTC.

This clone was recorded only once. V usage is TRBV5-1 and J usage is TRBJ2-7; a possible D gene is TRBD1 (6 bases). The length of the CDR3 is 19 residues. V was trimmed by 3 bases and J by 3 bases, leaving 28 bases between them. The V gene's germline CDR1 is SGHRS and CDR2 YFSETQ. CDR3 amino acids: CASSCYRVSIIEEYYEQYF. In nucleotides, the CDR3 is TGCGCCAGCAGCTGCTACAGGGTCTCGATTATCGAAGAATACTACGAGCAGTACTTC.

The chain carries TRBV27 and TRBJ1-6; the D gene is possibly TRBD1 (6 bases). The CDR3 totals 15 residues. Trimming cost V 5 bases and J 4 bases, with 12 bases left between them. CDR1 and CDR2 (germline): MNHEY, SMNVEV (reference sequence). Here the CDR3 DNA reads TGTGCCAGCAGTCCGACGACAGGTTATAATTCACCCCTCCACTTT. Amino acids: CASSPTTGYNSPLHF.

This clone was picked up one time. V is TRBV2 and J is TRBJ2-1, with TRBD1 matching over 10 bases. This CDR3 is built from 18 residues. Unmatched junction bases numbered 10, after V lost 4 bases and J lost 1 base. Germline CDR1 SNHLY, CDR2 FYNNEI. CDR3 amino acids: CASSGGQGGRDSYNEQFF. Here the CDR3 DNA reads TGTGCCAGCAGTGGCGGACAGGGGGGGAGAGATTCCTACAATGAGCAGTTCTTC.

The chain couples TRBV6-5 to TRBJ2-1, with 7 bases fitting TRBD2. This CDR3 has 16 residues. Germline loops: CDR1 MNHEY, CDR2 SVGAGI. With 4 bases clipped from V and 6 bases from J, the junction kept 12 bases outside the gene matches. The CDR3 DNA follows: TGTGCCAGCAGTTCCCTTTGGGGGGGAAGTTTCAATGAGCAGTTCTTC. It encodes CASSSLWGGSFNEQFF.

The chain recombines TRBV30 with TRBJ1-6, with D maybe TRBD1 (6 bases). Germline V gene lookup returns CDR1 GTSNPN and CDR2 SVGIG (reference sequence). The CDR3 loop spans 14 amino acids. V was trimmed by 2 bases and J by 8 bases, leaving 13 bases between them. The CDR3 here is CAWSRTSGDSPLHF. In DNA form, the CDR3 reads TGTGCCTGGAGTAGAACCTCAGGGGATTCACCCCTCCACTTT. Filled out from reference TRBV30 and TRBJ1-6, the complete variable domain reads SQTIHQWPATLVQPVGSPLSLECTVEGTSNPNLYWYRQAAGRGLQLLFYSVGIGQISSEVPQNLSASRPQDRQFILSSKKLLLSDSGFYLCAWSRTSGDSPLHFGNGTRLTVT.

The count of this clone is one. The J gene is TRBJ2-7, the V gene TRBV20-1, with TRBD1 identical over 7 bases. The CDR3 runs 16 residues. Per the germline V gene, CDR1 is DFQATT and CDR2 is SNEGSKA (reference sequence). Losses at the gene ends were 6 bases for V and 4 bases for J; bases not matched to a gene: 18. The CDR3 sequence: CSASHPGQRVGYEQYF. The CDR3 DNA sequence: TGCAGTGCAAGTCATCCGGGACAGCGTGTAGGGTACGAGCAGTACTTC.

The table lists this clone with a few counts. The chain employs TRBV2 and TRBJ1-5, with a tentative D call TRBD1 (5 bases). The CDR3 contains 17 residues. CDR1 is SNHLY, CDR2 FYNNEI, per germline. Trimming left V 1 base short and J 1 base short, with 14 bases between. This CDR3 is CASSEESQGLSNQPQHF. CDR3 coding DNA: TGTGCCAGCAGTGAAGAGAGCCAGGGTCTAAGCAATCAGCCCCAGCATTTT.